A single sample gave rise to the 8 T cell receptor beta chains below, sequenced in a study of blood T cell repertoires in COVID-19. Repertoires were generated with immunoSEQ multiplex PCR, while TCRdb's copy carries only in-frame clones and drops some. The sample includes about 150,000 clones, 85% to 90% seen only once; the top ten take roughly 15%. The sequencing input was peripheral blood. These receptors were obtained from a woman in her thirties or forties with acute or convalescent COVID-19.

V and J are TRBV7-9 and TRBJ2-3, with D perhaps matching TRBD1 (6 bases). Looked up from germline, CDR1 is SEHNR and CDR2 is FQNEAQ (reference sequence). V lost 3 bases to trimming and J lost 2 bases, with 15 bases between them. The CDR3 loop spans 16 amino acids. CDR3 region: CASSFRTVRYTDTQYF. The CDR3 region has the DNA TGTGCCAGCAGCTTCCGGACAGTCCGGTACACAGATACGCAGTATTTT.

A single count supports this clone. The chain has TRBV6-5 and TRBJ1-6, with D maybe TRBD1 (5 bases). The CDR3 length is 16 residues. From germline, CDR1 is MNHEY and CDR2 SVGAGI. V was pared by 2 bases and J by 5 bases, with 13 bases between. The CDR3 sequence: CASSYNLGRNNSPLHF. The CDR3 DNA sequence: TGTGCCAGCAGTTACAATTTGGGGCGTAATAATTCACCCCTCCACTTT.

This chain connects TRBV3-1 (or the pseudogene TRBV3-2) to TRBJ2-1; 14 positions agree with TRBD2. The length of the CDR3 is 17 residues. Germline trimming cut 5 bases from V and 7 bases from J; bases unmatched to any gene: 10. Germline V gives CDR1 LGHDT, CDR2 YNNKEL (reference sequence). In DNA form, the CDR3 reads TGTGCCAGCAGCAGTCGACTAGCGGGAGGGCCTAAGAATGAGCAGTTCTTC. It encodes CASSSRLAGGPKNEQFF.

The rearrangement links TRBV14 to TRBJ2-3; a weak D match, TRBD1 (6 bases). Deletions cut 0 bases from V and 8 bases from J, with 9 bases between. This CDR3 is 13 amino acids long. Germline values: CDR1 SGHDN, CDR2 FVKESK. CDR3 in amino acids: CASSQDDRLTQYF. Here the CDR3 DNA reads TGTGCCAGCAGCCAAGACGACAGGCTTACGCAGTATTTT.

V usage is TRBV30 and J usage is TRBJ2-1; D not certain. Per the germline V gene, CDR1 is GTSNPN and CDR2 is SVGIG (reference sequence). Deletions cut 0 bases from V and 9 bases from J, with 3 bases between. CDR3 length: 10 amino acids. CDR3 sequence reads: CAWSVSEQFF. For the CDR3, the DNA is TGTGCCTGGAGTGTTAGTGAGCAGTTCTTC.

V usage is TRBV3-1 (or the pseudogene TRBV3-2) and J usage is TRBJ2-6; 8 nucleotides match TRBD2. The CDR3 contains 16 residues. J was trimmed by 2 bases and V by 5 bases; bases with no gene match: 5. CDR1 and CDR2 from the germline V gene are LGHDT and YNNKEL (reference sequence). The CDR3 region is CASSLNGGAGANVLTF. Here the CDR3 DNA reads TGTGCCAGCAGCTTAAACGGGGGGGCTGGGGCCAACGTCCTGACTTTC.

The rearrangement joins TRBV3-1 (or the pseudogene TRBV3-2) to TRBJ1-5; 9 bases line up with TRBD1. Germline trimming cut 10 bases from V and 3 bases from J; bases unmatched to any gene: 4. Germline lookup yields CDR1 LGHDT and CDR2 YNNKEL (reference sequence). This CDR3 comprises 13 residues. CDR3 DNA sequence: TGTGCCACACAGGGGGCCCCCAATCAGCCCCAGCATTTT. Translation: CATQGAPNQPQHF.

The chain is built from TRBV5-4 and TRBJ1-5; 7 bases line up with TRBD1. The germline gives CDR1 SGHNT, CDR2 YYREEE (reference sequence). The CDR3 totals 19 residues. Losses at the gene ends were 3 bases for V and 0 bases for J; bases not matched to a gene: 15. The CDR3 DNA is TGTGCCAGCAGCTGCCGGTTCCTGGGGACAGTAGATAGCAATCAGCCCCAGCATTTT. Translation: CASSCRFLGTVDSNQPQHF.